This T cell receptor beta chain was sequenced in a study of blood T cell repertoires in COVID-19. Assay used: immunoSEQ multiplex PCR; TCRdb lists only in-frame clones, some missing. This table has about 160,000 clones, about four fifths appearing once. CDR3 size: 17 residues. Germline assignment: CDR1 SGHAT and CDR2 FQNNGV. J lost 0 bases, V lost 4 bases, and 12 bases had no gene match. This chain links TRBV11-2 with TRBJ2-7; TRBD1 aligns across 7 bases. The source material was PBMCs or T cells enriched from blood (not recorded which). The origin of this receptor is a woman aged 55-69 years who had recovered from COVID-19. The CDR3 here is CASSCRQGRLFSYEQYF. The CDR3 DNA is TGTGCCAGCAGCTGCCGACAGGGCCGACTTTTCTCCTACGAGCAGTACTTC.